The present TCR beta chain was sequenced within a study of spatial heterogeneity in lung cancer. Study context: Patients with untreated early-stage non-small cell lung cancer, numbering some 72, were the donors. Median follow-up for sequenced PBMC samples was around two years after resection, when such samples existed.

This CDR3 has 13 amino acids. Germline CDR1 and CDR2: SNHLY and FYNNEI. Indicated time point: blood at routine non-recurrence follow-up after resection. Whole RNA came from tumor, nontumor lung or frozen PBMC and was sequenced without being sorted. This clonotype has just a few counts. What it binds is unknown. One end of the junction does not line up with germline, which may come from a read error. Study-level points and caveats: Expanded tumor TCRs that were ubiquitous appeared in blood more at resection than follow-up.

The study tagged each TCR cDNA molecule with a unique molecular identifier. From the 5' RACE reads, TCRdb called clonotypes with MiXCR, one entry per CDR3 protein. Here the sample spans fewer than 55,000 distinct CDR3 sequences, 7.4% being singletons. The J gene is TRBJ2-1, the V gene TRBV2; D gene uncertain. The TCR sequence derives from a female donor with early-stage non-small cell lung cancer. The sample was PBMCs, taken at follow-up. CDR3 sequence: CASSDFREKPAYF. The CDR3 coding sequence is TGTGCCAGCAGTGACTTTAGGGAAAAACCCGCTTACTTC.